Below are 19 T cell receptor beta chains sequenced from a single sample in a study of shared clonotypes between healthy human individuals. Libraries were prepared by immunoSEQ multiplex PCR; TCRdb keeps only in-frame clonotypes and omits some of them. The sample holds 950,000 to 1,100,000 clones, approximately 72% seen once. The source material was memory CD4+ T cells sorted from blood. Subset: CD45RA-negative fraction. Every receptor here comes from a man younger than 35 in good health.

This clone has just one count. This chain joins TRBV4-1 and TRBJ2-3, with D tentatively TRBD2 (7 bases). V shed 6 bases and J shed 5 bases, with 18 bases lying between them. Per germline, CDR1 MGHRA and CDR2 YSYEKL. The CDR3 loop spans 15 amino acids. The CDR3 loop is CASSHGRGAGDTQYF. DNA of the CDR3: TGCGCCAGCAGTCACGGCCGGGGGGCTGGAGATACGCAGTATTTT.

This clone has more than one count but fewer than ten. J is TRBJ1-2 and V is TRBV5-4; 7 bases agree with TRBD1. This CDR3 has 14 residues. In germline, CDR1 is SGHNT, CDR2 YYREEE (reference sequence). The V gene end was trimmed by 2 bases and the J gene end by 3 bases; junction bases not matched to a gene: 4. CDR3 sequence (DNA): TGTGCCAGCAGCTTCCTCGACAGGGACTATGGCTACACCTTC. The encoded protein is CASSFLDRDYGYTF.

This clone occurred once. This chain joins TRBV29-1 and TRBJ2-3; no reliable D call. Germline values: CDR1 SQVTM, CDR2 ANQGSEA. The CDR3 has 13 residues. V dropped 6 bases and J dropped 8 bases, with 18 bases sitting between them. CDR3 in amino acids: CSVRGPLLGTQYF. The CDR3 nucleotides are TGCAGCGTCCGAGGCCCTCTACTTGGTACGCAGTATTTT.

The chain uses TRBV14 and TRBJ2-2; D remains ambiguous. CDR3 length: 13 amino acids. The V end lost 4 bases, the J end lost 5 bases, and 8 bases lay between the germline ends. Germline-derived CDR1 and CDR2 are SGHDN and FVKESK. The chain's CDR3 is CASSPYETGELFF. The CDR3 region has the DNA TGTGCCAGCAGCCCCTACGAGACCGGGGAGCTGTTTTTT.

CDR3 nucleotide sequence: TGTGCCAGCAGCTGGATAGGGGCTATCATGAACACTGAAGCTTTCTTT. As protein: CASSWIGAIMNTEAFF. V gene TRBV5-5 combines with J gene TRBJ1-1; TRBD1 might be the D (5 bases). In germline, CDR1 is SGHKS, CDR2 YYEKEE (reference sequence). CDR3 length: 16 residues. The ends were cut back, 3 bases at V and 0 bases at J, with 15 bases in the middle.

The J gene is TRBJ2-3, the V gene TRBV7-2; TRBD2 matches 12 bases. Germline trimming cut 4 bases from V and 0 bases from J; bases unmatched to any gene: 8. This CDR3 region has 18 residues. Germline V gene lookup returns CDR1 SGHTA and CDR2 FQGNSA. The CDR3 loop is CASSYAGTSGRSTDTQYF. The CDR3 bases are TGTGCCAGCAGCTATGCCGGGACTAGCGGGCGCAGCACAGATACGCAGTATTTT.

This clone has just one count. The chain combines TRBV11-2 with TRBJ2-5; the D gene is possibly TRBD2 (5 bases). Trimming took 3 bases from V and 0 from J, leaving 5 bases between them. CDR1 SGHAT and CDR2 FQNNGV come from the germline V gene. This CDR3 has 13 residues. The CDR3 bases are TGTGCCAGCAGCTTCGGGAACCAAGAGACCCAGTACTTC. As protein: CASSFGNQETQYF.

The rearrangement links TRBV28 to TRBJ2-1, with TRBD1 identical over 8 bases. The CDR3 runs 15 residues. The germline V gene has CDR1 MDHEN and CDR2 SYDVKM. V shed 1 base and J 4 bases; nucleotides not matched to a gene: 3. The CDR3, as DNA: TGTGCCAGCAGTTTATTTACAGGGGGGTACAATGAGCAGTTCTTC. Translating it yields CASSLFTGGYNEQFF.

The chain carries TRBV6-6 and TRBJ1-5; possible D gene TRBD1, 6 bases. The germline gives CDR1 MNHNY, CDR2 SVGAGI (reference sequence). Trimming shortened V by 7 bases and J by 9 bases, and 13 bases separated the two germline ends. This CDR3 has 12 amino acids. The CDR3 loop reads CASKRGARPQHF. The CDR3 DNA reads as TGTGCCAGCAAAAGGGGGGCTCGGCCCCAGCATTTT.

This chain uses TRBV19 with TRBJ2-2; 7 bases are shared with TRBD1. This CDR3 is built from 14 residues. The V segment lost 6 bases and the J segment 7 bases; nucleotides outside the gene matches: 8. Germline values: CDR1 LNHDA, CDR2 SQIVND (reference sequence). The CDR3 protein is CASRETGVSGELFF. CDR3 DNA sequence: TGTGCCAGTAGGGAAACAGGGGTTAGCGGGGAGCTGTTTTTT.

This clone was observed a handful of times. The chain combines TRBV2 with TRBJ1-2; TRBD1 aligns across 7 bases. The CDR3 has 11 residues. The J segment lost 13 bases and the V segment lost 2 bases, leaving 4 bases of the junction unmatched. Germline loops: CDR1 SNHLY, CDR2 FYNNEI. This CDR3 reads CASSERGRFTF. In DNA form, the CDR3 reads TGTGCCAGCAGTGAAAGGGGGCGGTTCACCTTC.

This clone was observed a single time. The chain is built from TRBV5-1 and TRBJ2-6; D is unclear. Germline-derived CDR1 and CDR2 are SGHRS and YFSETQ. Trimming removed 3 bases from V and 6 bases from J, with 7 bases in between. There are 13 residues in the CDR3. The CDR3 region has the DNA TGCGCCAGCAGCTGGGCGGAGGCCAACGTCCTGACTTTC. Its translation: CASSWAEANVLTF.

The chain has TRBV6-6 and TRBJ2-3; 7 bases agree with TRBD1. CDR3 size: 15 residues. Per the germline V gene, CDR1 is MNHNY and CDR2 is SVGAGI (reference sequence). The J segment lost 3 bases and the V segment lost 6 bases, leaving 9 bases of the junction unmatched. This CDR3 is CASSPTRQGTDTQYF. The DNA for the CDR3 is TGTGCCAGCAGCCCTACCCGACAGGGAACAGATACGCAGTATTTT.

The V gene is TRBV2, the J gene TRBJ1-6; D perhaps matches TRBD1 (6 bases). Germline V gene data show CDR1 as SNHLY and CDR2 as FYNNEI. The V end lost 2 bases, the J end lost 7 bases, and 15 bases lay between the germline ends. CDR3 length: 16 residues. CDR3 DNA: TGTGCCAGCAGTGAATCGACGACAGGCCTGAATTCACCCCTCCACTTT. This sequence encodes CASSESTTGLNSPLHF.

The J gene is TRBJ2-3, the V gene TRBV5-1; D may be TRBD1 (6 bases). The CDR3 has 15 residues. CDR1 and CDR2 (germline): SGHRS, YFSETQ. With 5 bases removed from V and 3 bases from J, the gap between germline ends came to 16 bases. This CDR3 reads CASRGRQAATDTQYF. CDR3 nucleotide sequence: TGCGCCAGCAGGGGCCGACAGGCTGCAACAGATACGCAGTATTTT.

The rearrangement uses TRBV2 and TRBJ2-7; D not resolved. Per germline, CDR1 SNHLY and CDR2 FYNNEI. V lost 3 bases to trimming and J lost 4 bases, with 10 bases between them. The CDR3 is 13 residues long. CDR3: CASSDRPEYEQYF. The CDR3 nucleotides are TGTGCCAGCAGTGACCGCCCCGAATACGAGCAGTACTTC.

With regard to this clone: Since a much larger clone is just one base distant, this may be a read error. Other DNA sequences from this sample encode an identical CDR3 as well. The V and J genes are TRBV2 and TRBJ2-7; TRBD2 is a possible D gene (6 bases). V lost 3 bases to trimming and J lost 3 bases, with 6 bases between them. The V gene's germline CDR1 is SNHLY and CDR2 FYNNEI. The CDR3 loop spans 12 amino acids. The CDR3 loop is CASSEGGYEQYF. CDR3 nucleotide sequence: TGTGCCAGCAGTGAGGGGGGCTACGAGCAGTACTTC. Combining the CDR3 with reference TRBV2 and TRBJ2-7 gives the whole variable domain EPEVTQTPSHQVTQMGQEVILRCVPISNHLYFYWYRQILGQKVEFLVSFYNNEISEKSEIFDDQFSVERPDGSNFTLKIRSTKLEDSAMYFCASSEGGYEQYFGPGTRLTVT.

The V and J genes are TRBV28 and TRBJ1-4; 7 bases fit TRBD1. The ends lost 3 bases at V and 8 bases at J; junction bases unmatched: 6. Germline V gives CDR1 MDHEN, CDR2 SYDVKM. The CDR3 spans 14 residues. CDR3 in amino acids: CASSFIQGEEKLFF. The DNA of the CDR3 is TGTGCCAGCAGTTTCATCCAGGGGGAGGAAAAACTGTTTTTT.

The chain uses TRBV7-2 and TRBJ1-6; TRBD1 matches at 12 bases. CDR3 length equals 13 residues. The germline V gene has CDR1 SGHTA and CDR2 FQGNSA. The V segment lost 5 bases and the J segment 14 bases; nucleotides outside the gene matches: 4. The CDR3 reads CASSGDRGRSLHF. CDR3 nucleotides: TGTGCCAGCAGCGGGGACAGGGGGCGATCCCTCCACTTT.